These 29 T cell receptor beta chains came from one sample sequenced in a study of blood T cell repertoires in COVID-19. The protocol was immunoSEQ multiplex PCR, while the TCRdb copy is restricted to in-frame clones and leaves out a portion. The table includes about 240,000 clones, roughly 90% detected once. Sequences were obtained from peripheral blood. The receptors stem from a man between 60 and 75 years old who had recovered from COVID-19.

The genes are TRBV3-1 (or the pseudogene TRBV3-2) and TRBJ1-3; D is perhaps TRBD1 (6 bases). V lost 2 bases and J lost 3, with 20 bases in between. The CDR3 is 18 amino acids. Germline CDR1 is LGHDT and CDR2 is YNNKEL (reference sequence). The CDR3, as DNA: TGTGCCAGCAGCCAACTACCGGGACAAAGGAACGATGGAAACACCATATATTTT. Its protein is CASSQLPGQRNDGNTIYF.

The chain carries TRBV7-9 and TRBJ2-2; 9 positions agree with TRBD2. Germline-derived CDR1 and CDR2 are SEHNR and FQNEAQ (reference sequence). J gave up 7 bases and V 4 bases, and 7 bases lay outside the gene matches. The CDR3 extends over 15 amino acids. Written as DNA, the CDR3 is TGTGCCAGCAGCTACCTAGCGGGACAGATCGGGGAGCTGTTTTTT. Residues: CASSYLAGQIGELFF.

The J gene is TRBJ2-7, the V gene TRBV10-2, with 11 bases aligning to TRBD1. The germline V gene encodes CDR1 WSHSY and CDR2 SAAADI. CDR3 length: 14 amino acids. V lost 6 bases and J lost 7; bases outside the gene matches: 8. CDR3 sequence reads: CASSRDRGRWEQYF. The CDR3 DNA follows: TGCGCCAGCAGCAGGGACAGGGGGAGGTGGGAGCAGTACTTC.

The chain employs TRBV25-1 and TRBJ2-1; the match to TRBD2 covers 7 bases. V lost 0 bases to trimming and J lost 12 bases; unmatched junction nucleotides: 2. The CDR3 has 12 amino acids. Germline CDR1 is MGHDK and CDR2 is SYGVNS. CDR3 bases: TGTGCCAGCAGTGAATATGGACTAGGGCAGTTCTTC. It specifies CASSEYGLGQFF. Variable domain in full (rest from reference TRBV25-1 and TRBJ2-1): EADIYQTPRYLVIGTGKKITLECSQTMGHDKMYWYQQDPGMELHLIHYSYGVNSTEKGDLSSESTVSRIRTEHFPLTLESARPSHTSQYLCASSEYGLGQFFGPGTRLTVL.

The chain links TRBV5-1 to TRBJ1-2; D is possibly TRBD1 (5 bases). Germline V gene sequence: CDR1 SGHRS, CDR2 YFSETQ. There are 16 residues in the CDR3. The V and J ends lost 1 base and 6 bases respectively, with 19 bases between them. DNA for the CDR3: TGCGCCAGCAGCTTGCCCGGGATCCGATCGGGGGATGGCTACACCTTC. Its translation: CASSLPGIRSGDGYTF.

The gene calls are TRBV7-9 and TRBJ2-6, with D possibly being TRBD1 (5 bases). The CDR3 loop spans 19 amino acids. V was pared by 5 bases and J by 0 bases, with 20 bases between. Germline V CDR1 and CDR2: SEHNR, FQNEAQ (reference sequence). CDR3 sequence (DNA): TGTGCCAGCAGCATCCCCCCCCTGACAGAAGCCTCTGGGGCCAACGTCCTGACTTTC. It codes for CASSIPPLTEASGANVLTF. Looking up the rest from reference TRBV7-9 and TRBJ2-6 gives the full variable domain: DTGVSQNPRHKITKRGQNVTFRCDPISEHNRLYWYRQTLGQGPEFLTYFQNEAQLEKSRLLSDRFSAERPKGSFSTLEIQRTEQGDSAMYLCASSIPPLTEASGANVLTFGAGSRLTVL.

The CDR3 spells CASSDGLAGGVAGELFF. The CDR3 DNA sequence: TGTGCCAGCAGCGACGGACTAGCGGGGGGGGTCGCTGGGGAGCTGTTTTTT. The chain is built from TRBV3-1 (or the pseudogene TRBV3-2) and TRBJ2-2; 15 nucleotides align to TRBD2. Germline CDR1 and CDR2: LGHDT and YNNKEL (reference sequence). The CDR3 runs to 17 residues. J lost 8 bases, V lost 5 bases, and 9 bases had no gene match.

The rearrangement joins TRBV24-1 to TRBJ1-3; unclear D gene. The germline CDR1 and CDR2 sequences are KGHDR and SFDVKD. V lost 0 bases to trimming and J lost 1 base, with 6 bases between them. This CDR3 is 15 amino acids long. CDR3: CATSDLTESGNTIYF. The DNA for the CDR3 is TGTGCCACCAGTGATTTGACAGAGTCTGGAAACACCATATATTTT.

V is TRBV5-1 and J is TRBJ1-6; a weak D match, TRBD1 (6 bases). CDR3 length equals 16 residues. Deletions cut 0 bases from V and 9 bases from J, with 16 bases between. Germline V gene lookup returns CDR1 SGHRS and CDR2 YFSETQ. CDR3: CASSLDVRGAASPLHF. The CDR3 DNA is TGCGCCAGCAGCTTGGATGTGCGGGGGGCAGCTTCACCCCTCCACTTT.

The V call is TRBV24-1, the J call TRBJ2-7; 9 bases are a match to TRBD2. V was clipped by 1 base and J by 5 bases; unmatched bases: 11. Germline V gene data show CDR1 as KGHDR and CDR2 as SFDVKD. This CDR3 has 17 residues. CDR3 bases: TGTGCCACCAGTGATTTCGCGCGGGGGGGGAGGATAGACGAGCAGTACGTC. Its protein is CATSDFARGGRIDEQYV.

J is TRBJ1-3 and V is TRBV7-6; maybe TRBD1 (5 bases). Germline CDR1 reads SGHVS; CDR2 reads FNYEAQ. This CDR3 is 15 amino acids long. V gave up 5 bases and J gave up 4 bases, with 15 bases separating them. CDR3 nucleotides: TGTGCCAGCAGCCCTAACACAGGAGACGGAAACACCATATATTTT. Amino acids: CASSPNTGDGNTIYF.

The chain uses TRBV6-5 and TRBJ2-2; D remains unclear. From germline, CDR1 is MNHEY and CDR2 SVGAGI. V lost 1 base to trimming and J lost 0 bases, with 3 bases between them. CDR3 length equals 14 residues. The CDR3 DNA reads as TGTGCCAGCAGTTACTTCGCGAACACCGGGGAGCTGTTTTTT. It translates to CASSYFANTGELFF.

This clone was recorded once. The CDR3 DNA follows: TGTGCCAGCAGCTTGGGACAGGGGGGAGATACGCAGTATTTT. Protein product: CASSLGQGGDTQYF. The V call is TRBV4-2, the J call TRBJ2-3, with TRBD1 matching 11 bases. The CDR3 spans 14 residues. Looked up from germline, CDR1 is LGHNA and CDR2 is YNFKEQ. V was clipped by 5 bases and J by 5 bases; unmatched bases: 3.

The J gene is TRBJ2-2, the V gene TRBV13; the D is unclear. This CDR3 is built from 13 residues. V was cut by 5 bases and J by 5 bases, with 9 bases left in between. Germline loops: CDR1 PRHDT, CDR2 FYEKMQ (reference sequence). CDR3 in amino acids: CASSPPQTGELFF. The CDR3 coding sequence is TGTGCCAGCAGCCCCCCCCAAACCGGGGAGCTGTTTTTT.

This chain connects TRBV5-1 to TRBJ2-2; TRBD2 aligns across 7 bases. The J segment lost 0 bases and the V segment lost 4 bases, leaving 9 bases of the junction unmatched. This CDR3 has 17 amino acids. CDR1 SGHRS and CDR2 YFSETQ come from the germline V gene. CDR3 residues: CASSPNLGGSNTGELFF. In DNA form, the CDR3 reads TGCGCCAGCAGCCCCAACTTGGGAGGGTCGAACACCGGGGAGCTGTTTTTT.

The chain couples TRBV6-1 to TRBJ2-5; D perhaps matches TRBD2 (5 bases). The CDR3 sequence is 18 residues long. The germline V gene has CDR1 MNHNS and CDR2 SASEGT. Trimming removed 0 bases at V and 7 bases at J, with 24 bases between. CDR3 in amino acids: CASSEAQIRLGVVGTQYF. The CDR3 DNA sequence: TGTGCCAGCAGTGAAGCGCAAATAAGACTCGGGGTTGTGGGGACCCAGTACTTC.

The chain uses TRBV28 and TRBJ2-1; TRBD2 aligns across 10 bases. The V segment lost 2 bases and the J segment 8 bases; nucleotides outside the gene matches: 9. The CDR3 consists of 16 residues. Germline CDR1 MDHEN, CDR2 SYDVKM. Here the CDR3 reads CASSLTSGGALDEQFF. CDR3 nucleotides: TGTGCCAGCAGTTTAACGAGCGGGGGGGCATTAGATGAGCAGTTCTTC.

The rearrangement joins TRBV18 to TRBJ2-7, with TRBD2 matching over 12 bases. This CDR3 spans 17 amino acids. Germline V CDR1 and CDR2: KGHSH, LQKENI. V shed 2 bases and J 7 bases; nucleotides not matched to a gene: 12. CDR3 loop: CASSPFLAGGQSFEQYF. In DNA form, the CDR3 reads TGTGCCAGCTCACCATTCCTAGCGGGGGGGCAATCATTTGAGCAGTACTTC.

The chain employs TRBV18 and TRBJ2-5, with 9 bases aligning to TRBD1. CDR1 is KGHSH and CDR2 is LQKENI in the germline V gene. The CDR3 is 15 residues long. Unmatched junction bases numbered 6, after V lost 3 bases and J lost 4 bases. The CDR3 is CASSPGTGFGETQYF. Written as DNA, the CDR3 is TGTGCCAGCTCACCCGGGACAGGGTTCGGAGAGACCCAGTACTTC.

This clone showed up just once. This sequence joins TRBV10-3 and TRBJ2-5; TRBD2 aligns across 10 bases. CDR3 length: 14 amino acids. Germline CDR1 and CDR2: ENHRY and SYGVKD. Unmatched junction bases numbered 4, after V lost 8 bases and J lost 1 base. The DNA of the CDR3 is TGTGCCATCCGGCCTAGCGGGGGCCAAGAGACCCAGTACTTC. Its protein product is CAIRPSGGQETQYF.

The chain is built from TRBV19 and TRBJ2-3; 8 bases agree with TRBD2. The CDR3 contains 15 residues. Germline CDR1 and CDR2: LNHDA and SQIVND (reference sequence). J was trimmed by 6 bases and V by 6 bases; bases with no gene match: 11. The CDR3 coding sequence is TGTGCCAGTAGATCACTTGTAGCGGGGTTTGATACGCAGTATTTT. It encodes CASRSLVAGFDTQYF.

CDR3 sequence (DNA): TGTGCCAGCAGACCGACACAGGGGGTGGGCACTGAAGCTTTCTTT. Protein: CASRPTQGVGTEAFF. The chain joins TRBV28 to TRBJ1-1; the match to TRBD1 covers 8 bases. This CDR3 has 15 amino acids. V shed 6 bases, J shed 4 bases, and the junction held 10 bases outside the gene matches. The germline CDR1 and CDR2 sequences are MDHEN and SYDVKM.

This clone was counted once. The CDR3 coding sequence is TGTGCTAGTGGTTTTGGGGACAGGGGGCGGGACACTGAAGCTTTCTTT. Protein product: CASGFGDRGRDTEAFF. The chain joins TRBV12-5 to TRBJ1-1; 12 bases map to TRBD1. The trim removed 3 bases at V and 3 bases at J, leaving 5 bases unmatched. Germline V CDR1 and CDR2: LGHNT, FRNRAP. The CDR3 spans 16 residues.

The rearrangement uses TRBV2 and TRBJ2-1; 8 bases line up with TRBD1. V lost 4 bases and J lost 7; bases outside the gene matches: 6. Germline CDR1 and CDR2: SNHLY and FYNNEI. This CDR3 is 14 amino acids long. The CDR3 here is CASSAQGAVNEQFF. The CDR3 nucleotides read TGTGCCAGCAGTGCCCAGGGGGCGGTTAATGAGCAGTTCTTC.

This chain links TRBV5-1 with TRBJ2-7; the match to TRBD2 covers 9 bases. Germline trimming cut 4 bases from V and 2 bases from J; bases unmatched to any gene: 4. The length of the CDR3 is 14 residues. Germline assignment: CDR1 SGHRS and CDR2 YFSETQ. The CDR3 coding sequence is TGCGCCAGCAGCCTTGCTAGCGGGACCTACGAGCAGTACTTC. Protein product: CASSLASGTYEQYF.

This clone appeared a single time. CDR3 protein: CASSGDRLDQPQHF. Here the CDR3 DNA reads TGTGCCAGCAGTGGCGACAGATTGGATCAGCCCCAGCATTTT. The chain carries TRBV2 and TRBJ1-5; D possibly corresponds to TRBD1 (5 bases). Germline-derived CDR1 and CDR2 are SNHLY and FYNNEI. This CDR3 contains 14 residues. The germline V and J ends were trimmed by 4 bases and 5 bases, with 12 bases remaining between them.

CDR3 loop: CASSLGSEGRKQFF. CDR3 in DNA: TGTGCCAGCAGCTTAGGGTCGGAGGGACGGAAGCAGTTCTTC. The chain has TRBV7-9 and TRBJ2-1, with D possibly being TRBD2 (6 bases). Trimming pared 1 base from V and 11 bases from J, leaving 15 bases between. Germline V gene sequence: CDR1 SEHNR, CDR2 FQNEAQ (reference sequence). This CDR3 spans 14 amino acids.

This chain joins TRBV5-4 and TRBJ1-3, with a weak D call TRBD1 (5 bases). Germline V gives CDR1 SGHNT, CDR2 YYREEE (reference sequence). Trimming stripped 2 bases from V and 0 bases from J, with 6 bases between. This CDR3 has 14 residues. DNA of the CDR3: TGTGCCAGCAGCTTCAGGGACTCTGGAAACACCATATATTTT. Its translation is CASSFRDSGNTIYF. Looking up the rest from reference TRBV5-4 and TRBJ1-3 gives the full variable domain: ETGVTQSPTHLIKTRGQQVTLRCSSQSGHNTVSWYQQALGQGPQFIFQYYREEENGRGNFPPRFSGLQFPNYSSELNVNALELDDSALYLCASSFRDSGNTIYFGEGSWLTVV.

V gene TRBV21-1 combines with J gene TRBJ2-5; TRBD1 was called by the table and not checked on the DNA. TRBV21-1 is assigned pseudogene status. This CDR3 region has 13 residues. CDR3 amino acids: CASTTQGWETQYF. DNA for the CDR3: TGTGCCAGCACCACACAGGGGTGGGAGACCCAGTACTTC.